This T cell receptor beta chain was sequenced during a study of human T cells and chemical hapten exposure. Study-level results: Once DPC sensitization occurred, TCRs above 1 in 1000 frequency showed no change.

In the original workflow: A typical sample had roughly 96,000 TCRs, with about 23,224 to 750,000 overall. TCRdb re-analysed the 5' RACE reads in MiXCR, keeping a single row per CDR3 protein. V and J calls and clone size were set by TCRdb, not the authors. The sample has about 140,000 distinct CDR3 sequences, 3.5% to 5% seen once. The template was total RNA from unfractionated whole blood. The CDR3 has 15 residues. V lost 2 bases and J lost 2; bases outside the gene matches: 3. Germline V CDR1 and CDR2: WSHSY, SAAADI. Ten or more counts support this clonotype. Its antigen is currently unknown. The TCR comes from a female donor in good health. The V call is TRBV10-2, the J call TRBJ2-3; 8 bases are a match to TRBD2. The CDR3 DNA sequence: TGCGCCAGCAGTGAGGCTAGCGGGCCCACAGATACGCAGTATTTT. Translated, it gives CASSEASGPTDTQYF.